This passage covers 10 T cell receptor beta chains from one sample sequenced in a study of CD8+CD57+ T cells in acquired aplastic anemia (dated by TCRdb to 2016 to 2019). Sequencing used an Illumina HiSeq 2000. TCR beta VDJ combination and CDR3 sequence profiling used genomic DNA as the template. TCRdb itself trimmed the public reads at Q25 with fastp, ran MiXCR and retained productive beta chains. Identical CDR3 protein sequences are pooled into one entry, listed with their most common genes and DNA. This sample lists 150,000 to 200,000 distinct CDR3 sequences; 40% to 55% were detected once. 2.5% to 3.5% of the sample lies in the top ten. Patients chosen for sequencing had shown expansion of CD8+CD57+ cells by flow cytometry. The specimen was sorted CD4+, CD8+, or CD8+CD57+ T cells (not recorded which) from PBMCs. These receptors were taken from a human donor with aplastic anemia.

V gene TRBV5-1 combines with J gene TRBJ2-7; 7 nucleotides line up with TRBD1. CDR1 and CDR2 (germline): SGHRS, YFSETQ. CDR3 length: 15 amino acids. The V gene end was trimmed by 1 base and the J gene end by 2 bases; junction bases not matched to a gene: 6. The CDR3 DNA is TGCGCCAGCAGCTTGCTTAGGACAGGTACCTACGAGCAGTACTTC. It is translated as CASSLLRTGTYEQYF. The whole variable domain, remainder taken from reference TRBV5-1 and TRBJ2-7, is KAGVTQTPRYLIKTRGQQVTLSCSPISGHRSVSWYQQTPGQGLQFLFEYFSETQRNKGNFPGRFSGRQFSNSRSEMNVSTLELGDSALYLCASSLLRTGTYEQYFGPGTRLTVT.

The chain recombines TRBV24-1 with TRBJ2-1; TRBD1 agrees at 9 bases. V lost 4 bases and J lost 9; bases outside the gene matches: 9. The CDR3 has 15 residues. The germline CDR1 and CDR2 sequences are KGHDR and SFDVKD. This CDR3 is CATSEVGQGMVEQFF. CDR3 coding DNA: TGTGCCACCAGTGAAGTCGGACAGGGGATGGTTGAGCAGTTCTTC.

The rearrangement links TRBV28 to TRBJ1-5, with TRBD1 matching over 8 bases. The germline V gene encodes CDR1 MDHEN and CDR2 SYDVKM. J was trimmed by 6 bases and V by 6 bases; bases with no gene match: 4. The CDR3 consists of 13 residues. The CDR3 DNA follows: TGTGCCAGCAGCTTGGACAGGGTTCAGCCCCAGCATTTT. It is translated as CASSLDRVQPQHF.

This clonotype was detected only a few times. The chain uses TRBV20-1 and TRBJ2-5; D is ambiguous. Germline CDR1 reads DFQATT; CDR2 reads SNEGSKA (reference sequence). The length of the CDR3 is 12 residues. V shed 1 base and J shed 6 bases, with 9 bases lying between them. CDR3 sequence (DNA): TGCAGTGCTAGAGGGGTAGGACAGACCCAGTACTTC. This gives the protein CSARGVGQTQYF.

About this clonotype: No conserved phenylalanine or tryptophan ends this CDR3, so it is likely a read error. The limits of the CDR3 on the DNA are not certain, so only TCRdb's listed CDR3 is given. The CDR3 sequence is CATSDGGPRCL. This chain uses TRBV24-1 with TRBJ2-5; the table's TRBD1 call for D was not verified on the DNA. CDR1 is KGHDR and CDR2 is SFDVKD in the germline V gene. The CDR3 has 11 residues if both end residues are counted.

To note about this clonotype: This sequence may be a read error, since a much larger clone differs from it by one base. This chain uses TRBV30 with TRBJ2-7, with D perhaps TRBD1 (6 bases). Germline CDR1 GTSNPN, CDR2 SVGIG (reference sequence). This CDR3 contains 13 residues. This CDR3 reads CVWSNDRSYEQYF. The CDR3 DNA follows: TGTGTCTGGAGTAACGACAGGTCCTACGAGCAGTACTTC.

This clonotype was seen many times. The V call is TRBV7-9, the J call TRBJ1-2; no clear D gene. This CDR3 contains 13 residues. Germline-derived CDR1 and CDR2 are SEHNR and FQNEAQ (reference sequence). V lost 4 bases, J lost 8 bases, and 14 bases lay in between. CDR3 nucleotide sequence: TGTGCCAGCAGCTCCAGAGATCTCGGCGGCTACACCTTC. Protein product: CASSSRDLGGYTF.

At least ten counts were recorded for this clonotype. J is TRBJ2-7 and V is TRBV19; 9 nucleotides line up with TRBD1. CDR3 length: 15 amino acids. With 5 bases clipped from V and 0 bases from J, the junction kept 5 bases outside the gene matches. Germline CDR1 reads LNHDA; CDR2 reads SQIVND (reference sequence). CDR3 coding DNA: TGTGCCAGTAGTCAAGGACAGGGGCACTCCTACGAGCAGTACTTC. This codes for CASSQGQGHSYEQYF.

The chain couples TRBV6-1 to TRBJ1-1; D unresolved. CDR1 is MNHNS, CDR2 SASEGT, per germline. The CDR3 spans 15 residues. Between the trimmed V and J ends, which lost 5 bases and 4 bases, there was a span of 17 bases. CDR3 coding DNA: TGTGCCAGCAGTAATCAGTGGGTGGTAGGCACTGAAGCTTTCTTT. As protein: CASSNQWVVGTEAFF.

The sample holds many counts of this clonotype. This chain joins TRBV7-3 and TRBJ1-1; D might be TRBD1 (5 bases). The V gene's germline CDR1 is SGHTA and CDR2 FQGTGA. The length of the CDR3 is 13 residues. Trimming cost V 3 bases and J 3 bases, with 8 bases left between them. As DNA, the CDR3 is TGTGCCAGCAGCTTCGACAGACACACTGAAGCTTTCTTT. Translated, it gives CASSFDRHTEAFF.